This T cell receptor beta chain was captured in a study of cytomegalovirus exposure and HLA in healthy donors. Study findings and constraints: In a later analysis, TCR beta V- and J-gene trimming showed a link to a missense DCLRE1C variant.

With respect to this clone: Its antigen is not known.

The PCR used 60 Vbeta and 13 Jbeta primers. Sequencing used immunoSEQ multiplex PCR; TCRdb keeps in-frame clones, though not all of them. The table has fewer than 150,000 clones, around 80% seen once. The germline V gene encodes CDR1 MNHEY and CDR2 SVGAGI. The CDR3 is 15 amino acids. The J segment lost 8 bases and the V segment lost 5 bases, leaving 9 bases of the junction unmatched. The TCR originated in a young man in good health and CMV-seronegative. The chain recombines TRBV6-5 with TRBJ1-4, with 9 nucleotides matching TRBD1. Material: PBMCs. CDR3 nucleotides: TGTGCCAGCAGTCTCTCCCTTGACAGGGGGGAAAAACTGTTTTTT. Encoded protein: CASSLSLDRGEKLFF.